This T cell receptor beta chain comes out of a study of CXCR3-negative and CXCR3-positive naive CD8 T cells. Points from the study as a whole: Higher TRB CDR3 hydrophobicity marked CXCR3-positive naive cells relative to CXCR3-negative naive cells.

UMI-tagged TRB cDNA libraries were built via 5' RACE. From the 5' RACE reads, TCRdb lists one entry per CDR3 protein and no DNA. Its table records 120,000 or so distinct CDR3 sequences. Naive CD8+ T cells carried a CD45RO-CCR7+CD27+CD95- phenotype. Remarks on this clonotype: No antigen is known for it.

This CDR3 contains 18 residues. The germline V gene has CDR1 SNHLY and CDR2 FYNNEI. The receptor's source is a human donor in good health. Some clones in this sample may be carry-over from other donors' samples. What was sequenced was naive CXCR3+ CD8+ T cells from blood. The sample's subset: CD45RO-CCR7+CD27+CD95- naive CD8+ T cells expressing CXCR3 (TNR3+). This chain links TRBV2 with TRBJ2-1; the TCRdb D gene call, TRBD2, has no DNA to confirm it. Here the CDR3 reads CASTAPPGEGPPYNEQFF.